This T cell receptor beta chain is from a study of OX40 agonist ivuxolimab in advanced cancers. Generated by immunoSEQ multiplex PCR, the TCRdb table keeps only in-frame clones and is missing some. The sample lists 76,000 or so clones, approximately 85% seen once, with 0.5% to 0.7% in the top ten. The source material was CD4+ or CD8+ T cells sorted from blood, sampled in a trial of the OX40 agonist ivuxolimab. This sequence was found in an adult with an advanced solid tumor such as melanoma, head and neck, liver or kidney cancer.

DNA for the CDR3: TGTGCCAGCAGCTTACCAAGGGGGCGCCTGCCCTCCTACAATGAGCAGTTCTTC. This codes for CASSLPRGRLPSYNEQFF. This rearrangement joins TRBV7-6 to TRBJ2-1; TRBD1 aligns across 7 bases. The V and J ends lost 2 bases and 0 bases, in that order; junction bases with no gene match: 10. CDR1 and CDR2 from the germline V gene are SGHVS and FNYEAQ. The CDR3 is 18 residues long.